This T cell receptor (beta chain) was retrieved from a study of blood T cell repertoires in COVID-19 (dated by TCRdb to 2019 to 2021). With regard to the full study: Samples covering the acute and convalescent phases of COVID-19 were provided by collaborators in the United States, Italy and Spain. The dataset comprised deeply sampled blood TCRbeta repertoires from subjects exposed to, actively infected with, or recovered from COVID-19. The repertoires were made available in a free public database intended to serve as a resource for research on the immune response to SARS-CoV-2. The samples were drawn from the first 160 participants of the ongoing ImmuneRACE study and from 950 to 1,500 subjects provided by 6 global collaborators. HLA class I and class II types, where available, came from metadata supplied by the sample provider rather than from assay-based typing. Sample metadata almost always included a de-identified subject ID, COVID-19 status, age in years and sex. The material from the prospective study consisted of cDNA or gDNA derived from T cells, B-cell-depleted T cells, or PBMCs. Broader findings and caveats from the paper: The amount of clinical and demographic metadata varied by source and participant and was provided uncurated.

This clone was observed once. Its antigen remains undetermined. Within one base of it there is no much larger clone, and no base qualities were kept. The germline V gene (reference sequence) sets CDR1 to LNHDA and CDR2 to SQIVND. The CDR3 covers 14 residues, taking in both the cysteine and the phenylalanine. Of all the DNA, just the CDR3 is kept, 42 bases in frame from base 1. Cut back by 4 bases and 4 bases, the V and J ends lie 13 bases apart. TCRbeta CDR3 regions were amplified from genomic DNA using the immunoSEQ Assay, a bias-controlled multiplex PCR. The paper's data handling went like this. The number of nucleated cells in each sample was estimated from the amplification of reference gene primers within the assay. To quantify the absolute abundance of each unique TCRbeta CDR3 rearrangement, sequence reads were collapsed and filtered. For each sample, productive Simpson clonality was calculated by taking the square root of Simpson's diversity index across productive rearrangements. What TCRdb holds here is the immuneACCESS table cut down to in-frame rearrangements. Part of the clones is not present; checked against another copy, under half of the missing clones reflect an unresolved V gene, and the others are unexplained. Clone size and V and J calls were adopted from that table, with D and trimming inferred from the DNA. In all, the sample holds about 120,000 clones, and approximately 81% of those were seen once. The ten largest clones represent more than 3% of the sample.

Whole blood was collected in K2EDTA tubes by collaborating institutions according to the institutions' own protocols. For TCRbeta analysis, collaborators shipped samples as frozen whole blood, isolated PBMCs, or DNA extracted from either of those sample types. The chain is made from TRBV19 and TRBJ1-2; the best D guess is TRBD1, with 6 bases matching. The TCR was taken from a woman between 50 and 59 years old with acute or convalescent COVID-19. The sequenced sample was peripheral blood. The CDR3 reads as follows: CASSNTGDTYGYTF. In nucleotide form, the sequence is TGTGCCAGTAGTAATACCGGGGACACCTATGGCTACACCTTC.